This T cell receptor beta chain was found in a study of technical replicates of blood from several donors (dated 2017 in TCRdb). The CDR3 starts with the cysteine, ends with the phenylalanine, and has 14 residues. CDR3 DNA is the only sequence kept; it has 42 bases, read in frame from the first base. Per the germline V gene, SGHTA is the CDR1 and FQGNSA is the CDR2. V and J lose 6 bases and 0 bases, and a span of 10 bases separates them. The method behind the library was the immunoSEQ multiplex PCR assay. As stored in TCRdb, this immuneACCESS dataset retains in-frame rearrangements with V and J assigned. A fraction of the clones does not appear; measured against another copy, unresolved V genes explain less than half of the discrepancy, and the remainder lacks a known reason. In all, the sample holds 50,000 to 55,000 clones, and 86% of those were seen once. The ten largest make up 5.5% to 6.5% of the sample.

This clone was seen a single time. Its specific antigen is unknown. Qualities for individual bases were not recorded, and no much larger clone is one base off. Sequencing was carried out using PBMCs. The source of this sequence is a human donor in good health. Some clones in this sample may be carry-over from other donors' samples. In this chain, TRBV7-2 is recombined with TRBJ2-3; TRBD2 might be the D gene, on 5 matching bases. The nucleotide sequence is TGTGCCAGCAGGCTACTAGTTAGCACAGATACGCAGTATTTT. Translated, it reads CASRLLVSTDTQYF.